This passage covers 26 T cell receptor beta chains from one sample sequenced in a study of cytotoxic CD8 clonotypes in ibrutinib-treated CLL. Data came from immunoSEQ multiplex PCR; TCRdb stores just in-frame clones and leaves some out. This sample has approximately 150,000 clones, with roughly 77% found just once. This specimen was PBMCs, taken after 12 months of ibrutinib treatment. These receptor sequences come from a human donor with chronic lymphocytic leukemia.

V and J are TRBV11-2 and TRBJ2-7; 10 positions agree with TRBD1. The CDR3 sequence is 14 residues long. V lost 5 bases, J lost 3 bases, and 4 bases stayed unmatched. In germline, CDR1 is SGHAT, CDR2 FQNNGV. The CDR3 DNA is TGTGCCAGCAGCAGACAGGGGGCTAACTACGAGCAGTACTTC. This codes for CASSRQGANYEQYF. The full variable domain, rest sourced from reference TRBV11-2 and TRBJ2-7, is EAGVAQSPRYKIIEKRQSVAFWCNPISGHATLYWYQQILGQGPKLLIQFQNNGVVDDSQLPKDRFSAERLKGVDSTLKIQPAKLEDSAVYLCASSRQGANYEQYFGPGTRLTVT.

CDR3 residues: CASSERTLGENEQFF. The CDR3 nucleotides are TGTGCCAGCAGTGAAAGAACACTGGGGGAGAATGAGCAGTTCTTC. The V gene is TRBV2, the J gene TRBJ2-1, with D perhaps being TRBD1 or TRBD2 (5 bases each). The CDR3 has 15 residues. Germline assignment: CDR1 SNHLY and CDR2 FYNNEI. Trimming pared 2 bases from V and 7 bases from J, leaving 15 bases between. Full variable domain (missing parts from reference TRBV2 and TRBJ2-1): EPEVTQTPSHQVTQMGQEVILRCVPISNHLYFYWYRQILGQKVEFLVSFYNNEISEKSEIFDDQFSVERPDGSNFTLKIRSTKLEDSAMYFCASSERTLGENEQFFGPGTRLTVL.

V gene TRBV6-5 combines with J gene TRBJ2-7, with 8 bases identical to TRBD1. This CDR3 contains 14 residues. Germline CDR1 MNHEY, CDR2 SVGAGI. V gave up 6 bases and J gave up 7 bases; unmatched junction bases: 11. Written as DNA, the CDR3 is TGTGCCAGCAGCAGACCGGGACAGGCCAGGGAGCAGTACTTC. Translating gives CASSRPGQAREQYF.

The chain carries TRBV28 and TRBJ1-2; weak D call: TRBD1 (5 bases). Germline V CDR1 and CDR2: MDHEN, SYDVKM. The CDR3 contains 14 residues. V was shortened by 6 bases and J by 3 bases, with 14 bases between the two germline ends. Here the CDR3 reads CASRYQGAYYGYTF. The CDR3, as DNA: TGTGCCAGCAGATACCAAGGGGCTTACTATGGCTACACCTTC.

This clone was seen ten or more times. The V call is TRBV5-1, the J call TRBJ2-7, with a possible D match to TRBD1 (6 bases). This CDR3 contains 14 residues. The V gene's germline CDR1 is SGHRS and CDR2 YFSETQ. The V end lost 4 bases, the J end lost 3 bases, and 14 bases lay between the germline ends. CDR3 amino acids: CASSPGQVFYEQYF. The DNA of the CDR3 is TGCGCCAGCAGCCCGGGACAAGTATTCTACGAGCAGTACTTC.

The rearrangement joins TRBV4-3 to TRBJ2-7; 13 bases map to TRBD2. Per the germline V gene, CDR1 is LGHNA and CDR2 is YSLEER. Trimming cost V 4 bases and J 4 bases; bases outside gene matches: 4. The CDR3 contains 15 residues. CDR3 in DNA: TGCGCCAGCAGCCCATGGACTAGCGGGGGATACGAGCAGTACTTC. This translates into CASSPWTSGGYEQYF.

This chain uses TRBV28 with TRBJ1-2; TRBD1 is a possible D gene (5 bases). Trimming removed 2 bases at V and 0 bases at J, with 13 bases between. The germline V gene encodes CDR1 MDHEN and CDR2 SYDVKM. The CDR3 sequence is 16 residues long. The chain's CDR3 is CASSLGGRVTNYGYTF. In DNA, the CDR3 is TGTGCCAGCAGTTTAGGGGGACGGGTTACTAACTATGGCTACACCTTC.

V gene TRBV28 combines with J gene TRBJ2-7, with 7 bases fitting TRBD1. The CDR3 length is 14 residues. V shed 8 bases and J 0 bases; nucleotides not matched to a gene: 7. The germline CDR1 and CDR2 sequences are MDHEN and SYDVKM. The DNA of the CDR3 is TGTGCCAGCGGAACAGGGGCTGTCTCCTACGAGCAGTACTTC. Translation gives CASGTGAVSYEQYF. The full variable domain, with the rest looked up from reference TRBV28 and TRBJ2-7, is DVKVTQSSRYLVKRTGEKVFLECVQDMDHENMFWYRQDPGLGLRLIYFSYDVKMKEKGDIPEGYSVSREKKERFSLILESASTNQTSMYLCASGTGAVSYEQYFGPGTRLTVT.

J is TRBJ1-2 and V is TRBV10-3; TRBD1 agrees at 10 bases. The germline CDR1 and CDR2 sequences are ENHRY and SYGVKD. V trimming: 8 bases; J trimming: 3 bases; junction bases outside the gene matches: 9. The CDR3 is 15 amino acids. This chain's CDR3 is CAIGKDRGEDYGYTF. CDR3 DNA sequence: TGTGCCATCGGAAAGGACAGGGGGGAAGACTATGGCTACACCTTC.

The chain joins TRBV11-1 to TRBJ2-7, with D maybe TRBD2 (6 bases). The CDR3 length is 14 residues. V lost 4 bases to trimming and J lost 0 bases, with 10 bases between them. Germline values: CDR1 SGHAT, CDR2 FQDESV (reference sequence). In DNA, the CDR3 is TGTGCCAGCAGCTGGGGACTCTACTCCTACGAGCAGTACTTC. Amino acid sequence: CASSWGLYSYEQYF.

This chain uses TRBV10-2 with TRBJ1-1; D might be TRBD1 (5 bases). The CDR3 totals 14 residues. The germline V and J ends were trimmed by 3 bases and 3 bases, with 11 bases remaining between them. CDR1 is WSHSY, CDR2 SAAADI, per germline. The CDR3 here is CASSDRGGDTEAFF. The DNA for the CDR3 is TGCGCCAGCAGTGATCGGGGGGGGGACACTGAAGCTTTCTTT.

J is TRBJ2-1 and V is TRBV11-2; 8 bases fit TRBD1. Germline CDR1 reads SGHAT; CDR2 reads FQNNGV. The junction had 4 bases not matched to a gene; V was cut back by 5 bases and J by 4 bases. There are 14 residues in the CDR3. The CDR3 spells CASSPDRGYNEQFF. CDR3 coding DNA: TGTGCCAGCAGCCCTGACAGGGGATACAATGAGCAGTTCTTC.

This clone appeared once. This chain connects TRBV7-6 to TRBJ1-3; TRBD1 might be the D (5 bases). This CDR3 comprises 13 residues. V gave up 8 bases and J gave up 1 base, with 9 bases separating them. CDR1 SGHVS and CDR2 FNYEAQ come from the germline V gene. The CDR3 region is CASGAGSGNTIYF. In nucleotides, the CDR3 is TGTGCCAGCGGGGCTGGATCTGGAAACACCATATATTTT.

This clone was recorded a few times. V usage is TRBV6-8 and J usage is TRBJ1-4; D might be TRBD1 (6 bases). Looked up from germline, CDR1 is MNHGY and CDR2 is SAAAGT. CDR3 length: 16 residues. V lost 6 bases and J lost 5, with 19 bases in between. The CDR3 protein is CASSPIRQGLNEKLFF. CDR3 in DNA: TGTGCCAGCAGCCCAATTCGTCAGGGGTTGAATGAAAAACTGTTTTTT.

V and J are TRBV19 and TRBJ2-1; 11 nucleotides agree with TRBD2. J was trimmed by 8 bases and V by 7 bases; bases with no gene match: 10. The CDR3 is made up of 15 amino acids. The germline V gene encodes CDR1 LNHDA and CDR2 SQIVND (reference sequence). Here the CDR3 DNA reads TGTGCCAGTACCAAACTAGCGGGAGTCGTCGATGAGCAGTTCTTC. It encodes CASTKLAGVVDEQFF.

CDR3 sequence reads: CASRTAPNYGYTF. In DNA, the CDR3 is TGTGCCAGCAGGACGGCCCCTAACTATGGCTACACCTTC. The V and J genes are TRBV6-1 and TRBJ1-2, with D unclear. Per germline, CDR1 MNHNS and CDR2 SASEGT. The CDR3 contains 13 residues. V dropped 6 bases and J dropped 0 bases, with 8 bases sitting between them.

With regard to this clone: Because it lacks the conserved phenylalanine or tryptophan at the end, this CDR3 is likely a read error. No DNA is shown, since the ends of the CDR3 on it are uncertain; the CDR3 is the one TCRdb lists. The chain links TRBV13 to TRBJ1-1; the table's D call of TRBD1 was not tested on the DNA. The CDR3 comprises 13 residues, both ends counted. Looked up from germline, CDR1 is PRHDT and CDR2 is FYEKMQ (reference sequence). This CDR3 is CASSLGRDREVFS.

This clone has only a few counts. The J gene is TRBJ1-2, the V gene TRBV28; D gene uncertain. The V end lost 4 bases, the J end lost 6 bases, and 15 bases lay between the germline ends. CDR1 and CDR2 from the germline V gene are MDHEN and SYDVKM. The CDR3 length is 14 residues. CDR3 in DNA: TGTGCCAGCAGTTCCAAATTATTGGGCCATGGCTACACCTTC. It yields the protein CASSSKLLGHGYTF.

J is TRBJ1-2 and V is TRBV5-8; D possibly corresponds to TRBD1 (6 bases). The CDR3 sequence is 15 residues long. Germline V gives CDR1 SGHTS, CDR2 YDEGEE. Trimming shortened V by 2 bases and J by 4 bases, and 15 bases separated the two germline ends. CDR3 loop: CASSLGVAGAYGYTF. The CDR3 DNA reads TGTGCCAGCAGCTTAGGAGTCGCAGGGGCCTATGGCTACACCTTC.

This clone was recorded once. The chain joins TRBV7-9 to TRBJ2-6; D may correspond to TRBD1 or TRBD2 (5 bases each). Trimming took 1 base from V and 0 from J, leaving 13 bases between them. This CDR3 spans 18 amino acids. The germline V gene has CDR1 SEHNR and CDR2 FQNEAQ (reference sequence). The CDR3, as DNA: TGTGCCAGCAGCTTAGGGATCGGGGCGATCTCTGGGGCCAACGTCCTGACTTTC. Translating it yields CASSLGIGAISGANVLTF.

This chain connects TRBV7-6 to TRBJ2-3; 14 bases are a match to TRBD2. Germline lookup yields CDR1 SGHVS and CDR2 FNYEAQ. J was trimmed by 3 bases and V by 5 bases; bases with no gene match: 4. This CDR3 contains 16 residues. The CDR3 DNA follows: TGTGCCAGCAGCAATAGACTAGCGGGAGGGACAGATACGCAGTATTTT. This sequence encodes CASSNRLAGGTDTQYF.

The rearrangement uses TRBV6-5 and TRBJ1-1; D ambiguous. V was cut by 5 bases and J by 0 bases, with 13 bases left in between. CDR1 is MNHEY and CDR2 is SVGAGI in the germline V gene. The CDR3 totals 15 residues. CDR3 loop: CASSPLTRVNTEAFF. The CDR3 nucleotides read TGTGCCAGCAGTCCCCTAACTCGTGTGAACACTGAAGCTTTCTTT.

This clone was found a few times. This chain links TRBV18 with TRBJ1-6, with 7 bases identical to TRBD1. Trimming cost V 5 bases and J 8 bases; bases outside gene matches: 6. The CDR3 is 14 amino acids. Per the germline V gene, CDR1 is KGHSH and CDR2 is LQKENI. The DNA of the CDR3 is TGTGCCAGCTCAGTACAGGGGTGGGATTCACCCCTCCACTTT. Protein: CASSVQGWDSPLHF.

To note about this clone: At the DNA level, this CDR3 is encoded by other sequences in the same sample as well. The rearrangement uses TRBV5-6 and TRBJ1-1; D ambiguous. The V gene lost 1 base and the J gene lost 4 bases, with 2 bases spanning the gap. This CDR3 region has 11 residues. Germline lookup yields CDR1 SGHDT and CDR2 YYEEEE. The CDR3 region is CASSLFTEAFF. The CDR3 DNA follows: TGTGCCAGCAGCTTGTTCACTGAAGCTTTCTTT.

The chain joins TRBV11-3 to TRBJ2-7; D remains ambiguous. The CDR3 consists of 12 residues. The germline CDR1 and CDR2 sequences are SGHNT and YENEEA. Trimming stripped 1 base from V and 4 bases from J, with 5 bases between. CDR3 residues: CASSLVGYEQYF. Written as DNA, the CDR3 is TGTGCCAGCAGCTTAGTCGGGTACGAGCAGTACTTC.

This clone was detected only a few times. CDR3 nucleotide sequence: TGTGCCAGCAGTGATGGAGGGTTTGGCTACACCTTC. It encodes CASSDGGFGYTF. The V call is TRBV6-1, the J call TRBJ1-2; D unclear. Trimming left V 3 bases short and J 7 bases short, with 9 bases between. The CDR3 loop spans 12 amino acids. CDR1 is MNHNS, CDR2 SASEGT, per germline.